Listed below are T cell receptor beta chains from one sample, sequenced in a study of blood T cell repertoires in COVID-19. Produced via immunoSEQ multiplex PCR; TCRdb's table is partial and in-frame only. The sample lists around 300,000 clones; about nine tenths were seen once. Sequences were obtained from peripheral blood. The source of these receptors is a woman aged 25 to 39 with active or convalescent COVID-19. Each CDR3 is given with its conserved first and last residue. The D gene is left open where the match is weak. Rows give clone size only sometimes, using once, few, many, or a class for an expanded clone.

j_call: TRBJ2-7
clone_size: NA
d_call: TRBD1
v_call: TRBV3-1/TRBV3-2
cdr3_nt: TGTGCCAGCAGCCCCCGGGACAGGGTCATCTACGAGCAGTACTTC
cdr3_aa: CASSPRDRVIYEQYF

j_call: TRBJ1-1
clone_size: once
d_call: NA
v_call: TRBV27
cdr3_nt: TGTGCCAGCAGTTTGAGTTCCGGGGGGAACACTGAAGCTTTCTTT
cdr3_aa: CASSLSSGGNTEAFF

j_call: TRBJ2-5
clone_size: NA
d_call: TRBD2
v_call: TRBV7-2
cdr3_nt: TGTGCCAGCAGCTTATTAGCCCCCGGTCTAGCGGGGGGAGAGACCCAGTACTTC
cdr3_aa: CASSLLAPGLAGGETQYF

j_call: TRBJ2-7
clone_size: NA
d_call: NA
v_call: TRBV5-5
cdr3_nt: TGTGCCAGCAGCTTGGCAACAGAGAGCCTCTACGAGCAGTACTTC
cdr3_aa: CASSLATESLYEQYF

j_call: TRBJ1-6
clone_size: few
d_call: TRBD1
v_call: TRBV28
cdr3_nt: TGTGCCAGCAGTCCGAGACAGGGACGGGTTTCACCCCTCCACTTT
cdr3_aa: CASSPRQGRVSPLHF

j_call: TRBJ2-5
clone_size: NA
d_call: TRBD1
v_call: TRBV2
cdr3_nt: TGTGCCAGCAGGAAGGACAGGGGCCAAGAGACCCAGTACTTC
cdr3_aa: CASRKDRGQETQYF

j_call: TRBJ1-2
clone_size: once
d_call: NA
v_call: TRBV6-2/TRBV6-3
cdr3_nt: TGTGCCAGCAGCCCTCTAGGAACCTACTATGGCTACACCTTC
cdr3_aa: CASSPLGTYYGYTF

j_call: TRBJ1-5
clone_size: NA
d_call: TRBD1
v_call: TRBV2
cdr3_nt: TGTGCCAGCAGGAAAACAGGGGGCCACGATCAGCCCCAGCATTTT
cdr3_aa: CASRKTGGHDQPQHF

j_call: TRBJ1-4
clone_size: NA
d_call: TRBD1
v_call: TRBV10-3
cdr3_nt: TGTGCCATCAGTGAGTTCAGACGGGACAGGGTGATGAACGAAAAACTGTTTTTT
cdr3_aa: CAISEFRRDRVMNEKLFF

j_call: TRBJ1-2
clone_size: NA
d_call: TRBD1
v_call: TRBV19
cdr3_nt: TGTGCCAGTGCAGCCGGGGACAGGTGGTATGGCTACACCTTC
cdr3_aa: CASAAGDRWYGYTF

j_call: TRBJ2-1
clone_size: NA
d_call: NA
v_call: TRBV6-2/TRBV6-3
cdr3_nt: TGTGCCAGCAGTTGGCTAGCTGGGCCGGGCTTTCGCAATGAGCAGTTCTTC
cdr3_aa: CASSWLAGPGFRNEQFF

j_call: TRBJ1-5
clone_size: NA
d_call: NA
v_call: TRBV27
cdr3_nt: TGTGCCAGCAGTTTATGGGGGGGAGTTGATCAGCCCCAGCATTTT
cdr3_aa: CASSLWGGVDQPQHF

j_call: TRBJ1-5
clone_size: NA
d_call: NA
v_call: TRBV19
cdr3_nt: TGTGCCAGTTCGGGGGAATGGCCCCAGCATTTT
cdr3_aa: CASSGEWPQHF

j_call: TRBJ2-1
clone_size: NA
d_call: TRBD1
v_call: TRBV6-2/TRBV6-3
cdr3_nt: TGTGCCAGCAGTTCGTCCGGCCGGGGACAGACTAAGGGCGATGAGCAGTTCTTC
cdr3_aa: CASSSSGRGQTKGDEQFF

j_call: TRBJ2-7
clone_size: NA
d_call: TRBD1
v_call: TRBV5-4
cdr3_nt: TGTGCCAGCAGGGAATGGGACAGGGGGCCATCCTACGAGCAGTACTTC
cdr3_aa: CASREWDRGPSYEQYF

j_call: TRBJ2-7
clone_size: NA
d_call: TRBD1
v_call: TRBV24-1
cdr3_nt: TGTGCCACCAGTGATCTCAGGGACAGGGGAAACGAGCAGTACTTC
cdr3_aa: CATSDLRDRGNEQYF

j_call: TRBJ2-2
clone_size: NA
d_call: TRBD1
v_call: TRBV7-9
cdr3_nt: TGTGCCAGCAGCTTCCGGACAGGGACTAACACCGGGGAGCTGTTTTTT
cdr3_aa: CASSFRTGTNTGELFF

j_call: TRBJ1-5
clone_size: NA
d_call: NA
v_call: TRBV19
cdr3_nt: TGTGCCAGTAGTCCGACCGGGATGAGGGGCAATCAGCCCCAGCATTTT
cdr3_aa: CASSPTGMRGNQPQHF

j_call: TRBJ2-7
clone_size: once
d_call: TRBD2
v_call: TRBV7-2
cdr3_nt: TGTGCCAGCAGCTCGACACGGGCTAGCGGCCCCTACGAGCAGTACTTC
cdr3_aa: CASSSTRASGPYEQYF

j_call: TRBJ1-1
clone_size: NA
d_call: NA
v_call: TRBV6-2/TRBV6-3
cdr3_nt: TGTGCCAGCAGTTACGGCCGGGAATGGACTGAAGCTTTCTTT
cdr3_aa: CASSYGREWTEAFF

j_call: TRBJ1-2
clone_size: NA
d_call: NA
v_call: TRBV5-5
cdr3_nt: TGTGCCAGCAGCCCAACCCCCCCCGACCCGGGAGGGGCTAGCTATGGCTACACCTTC
cdr3_aa: CASSPTPPDPGGASYGYTF

j_call: TRBJ2-5
clone_size: NA
d_call: TRBD2
v_call: TRBV4-3
cdr3_nt: TGCGCCAGCAGCCAAAAACTAGCGGGGGGGCAGACCCAGTACTTC
cdr3_aa: CASSQKLAGGQTQYF

j_call: TRBJ1-2
clone_size: NA
d_call: NA
v_call: TRBV7-2
cdr3_nt: TGTGCCAGCAGTCGCCGGACAGAGGGAGGCTACACCTTC
cdr3_aa: CASSRRTEGGYTF

j_call: TRBJ1-5
clone_size: NA
d_call: NA
v_call: TRBV19
cdr3_nt: TGTGCCAGTAGTCCGGGGGGAGGCTATCAGCCCCAGCATTTT
cdr3_aa: CASSPGGGYQPQHF

j_call: TRBJ2-7
clone_size: once
d_call: NA
v_call: TRBV29-1
cdr3_nt: TGCAGCGCCGGCCGGGGGATAAGGGCCTACGAGCAGTACTTC
cdr3_aa: CSAGRGIRAYEQYF

j_call: TRBJ2-1
clone_size: once
d_call: TRBD2
v_call: TRBV27
cdr3_nt: TGTGCCGTAAGGGATCCTAGCGGGGGGGCGTTGGGAGAGCAGTTCTTC
cdr3_aa: CAVRDPSGGALGEQFF

j_call: TRBJ1-1
clone_size: NA
d_call: TRBD1
v_call: TRBV30
cdr3_nt: TGTGCCTGGAGACAGGGGATAATGAACACTGAAGCTTTCTTT
cdr3_aa: CAWRQGIMNTEAFF

j_call: TRBJ2-3
clone_size: once
d_call: TRBD2
v_call: TRBV7-3
cdr3_nt: TGTGCCAGCAGCCCGGTAGCGGGGTCCCTCCCAGATACGCAGTATTTT
cdr3_aa: CASSPVAGSLPDTQYF

j_call: TRBJ2-3
clone_size: NA
d_call: TRBD2
v_call: TRBV14
cdr3_nt: TGTGCCAGCAGCCGCGAGCGGGGCTTATACACAGATACGCAGTATTTT
cdr3_aa: CASSRERGLYTDTQYF

j_call: TRBJ2-1
clone_size: NA
d_call: NA
v_call: TRBV5-5
cdr3_nt: TGTGCCAGCAGCTTGGCCCTTGAGCAGTTCTTC
cdr3_aa: CASSLALEQFF

j_call: TRBJ1-5
clone_size: NA
d_call: NA
v_call: TRBV2
cdr3_nt: TGTGCCAGCAGTGATCAGGGTGGGGATCAGCCCCAGCATTTT
cdr3_aa: CASSDQGGDQPQHF

j_call: TRBJ2-2
clone_size: NA
d_call: NA
v_call: TRBV11-1
cdr3_nt: TGTGCCAGCAGCCTCGAAGGCCGGATGTCGGGCGGGGAGCTGTTTTTT
cdr3_aa: CASSLEGRMSGGELFF

j_call: TRBJ1-2
clone_size: NA
d_call: NA
v_call: TRBV6-5
cdr3_nt: TGTGCCAGCAGTAGGGACTACTATGGCTACACCTTC
cdr3_aa: CASSRDYYGYTF

j_call: TRBJ2-5
clone_size: NA
d_call: NA
v_call: TRBV9
cdr3_nt: TGTGCCAGCAGCGTAGACCCTAGCTTGGAGACCCAGTACTTC
cdr3_aa: CASSVDPSLETQYF

j_call: TRBJ2-5
clone_size: NA
d_call: NA
v_call: TRBV4-2
cdr3_nt: TGTGCCAGCAGCCAAGATGGACGGGGAGAGACCCAGTACTTC
cdr3_aa: CASSQDGRGETQYF

j_call: TRBJ2-4
clone_size: NA
d_call: NA
v_call: TRBV4-1
cdr3_nt: TGCGCCAGCAGCCTCGGACATACCCCCAGGGACATTCAGTACTTC
cdr3_aa: CASSLGHTPRDIQYF

j_call: TRBJ2-7
clone_size: few
d_call: NA
v_call: TRBV5-1
cdr3_nt: TGCGCCAGCAGATCCGACAGGGACTTTACGCAGTACTTC
cdr3_aa: CASRSDRDFTQYF

j_call: TRBJ2-7
clone_size: NA
d_call: TRBD1
v_call: TRBV7-9
cdr3_nt: TGTGCCAGCAGCCAACGGGACAGATTCTACGAGCAGTACTTC
cdr3_aa: CASSQRDRFYEQYF

j_call: TRBJ2-3
clone_size: NA
d_call: NA
v_call: TRBV5-4
cdr3_nt: TGTGCCAGCAGCTTCTACAGTATGGCGGATACGCAGTATTTT
cdr3_aa: CASSFYSMADTQYF

j_call: TRBJ2-3
clone_size: NA
d_call: NA
v_call: TRBV7-3
cdr3_nt: TGTGCCAGCAGCTTAAAAGGCCAGGGGCGAGGAGATACGCAGTATTTT
cdr3_aa: CASSLKGQGRGDTQYF